The T cell receptor (beta chain) under discussion was sequenced for a study of breast tumors, draining lymph nodes, adjacent tissues. TCRdb redid the calling of the multiplex PCR reads with MiXCR, one entry per CDR3 protein. This table has roughly 110,000 distinct CDR3 sequences, around 30% appearing once. J gave up 8 bases and V 9 bases, and 10 bases lay outside the gene matches. The CDR3 is 15 residues long. Per the germline V gene, CDR1 is MGHDK and CDR2 is SYGVNS. Samples came from axillary lymph nodes draining the breast cancer. The chain joins TRBV25-1 to TRBJ1-4, with TRBD1 identical over 12 bases. Sequencing was carried out using axillary lymph node tissue. The sequence was obtained from a female donor with breast cancer. Some clones in this sample may be carry-over from other donors' samples. In DNA form, the CDR3 reads TGTGCCAGTAGTTCGGGGACAGGGGGCGACGAAAAACTGTTTTTT. Translated: CASSSGTGGDEKLFF.